This TCR beta chain was recorded in a study of blood T cell repertoires in COVID-19. Germline CDR1 LGHNA, CDR2 YNFKEQ. The CDR3 length is 16 residues. Trimming removed 0 bases from V and 0 bases from J, with 11 bases in between. Sequenced by immunoSEQ multiplex PCR; TCRdb stores in-frame clones only, minus some. The sample records roughly 130,000 clones, around 90% being singletons. What was sequenced was peripheral blood. V is TRBV4-2 and J is TRBJ1-2; tentatively, D is TRBD1 (5 bases). The TCR was taken from a man between 50 and 59 years old with active COVID-19. The DNA for the CDR3 is TGTGCCAGCAGCCAAGATGGGGGGGGAGCTAACTATGGCTACACCTTC. It codes for CASSQDGGGANYGYTF.